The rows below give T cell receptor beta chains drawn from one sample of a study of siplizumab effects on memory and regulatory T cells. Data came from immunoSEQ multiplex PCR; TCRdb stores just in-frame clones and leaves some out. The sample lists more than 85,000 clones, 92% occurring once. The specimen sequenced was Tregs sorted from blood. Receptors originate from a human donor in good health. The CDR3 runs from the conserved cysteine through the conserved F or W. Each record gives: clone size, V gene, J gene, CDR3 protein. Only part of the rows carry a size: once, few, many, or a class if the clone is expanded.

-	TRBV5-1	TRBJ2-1	CASSLRDLSVFNEQFF
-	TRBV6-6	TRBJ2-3	CASRASTDTQYF
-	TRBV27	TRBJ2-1	CASSPRPQPNEQFF
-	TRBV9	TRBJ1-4	CASSVGGRTNEKLFF
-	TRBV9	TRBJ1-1	CASSVEPGRNTEAFF
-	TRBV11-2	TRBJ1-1	CASSLERARNTEAFF
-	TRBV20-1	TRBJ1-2	CSAQGYTF
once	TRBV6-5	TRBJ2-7	CASRKTGNFEQYF
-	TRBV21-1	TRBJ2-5	CASSTDRGPAEQETQYF
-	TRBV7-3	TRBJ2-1	CASSFDFGGEQFF
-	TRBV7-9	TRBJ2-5	CASSFQGEETQYF
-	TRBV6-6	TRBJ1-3	CASSSTQGRTGNTIYF
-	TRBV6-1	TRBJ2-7	CASSSRVNEQYF
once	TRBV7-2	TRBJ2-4	CASSPRVPGAGAKNIQYF
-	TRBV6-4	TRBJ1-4	CASSPGQGRGEKLFF
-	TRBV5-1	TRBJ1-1	CASSDRLNTEAFF
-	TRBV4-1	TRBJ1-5	CASSQGTGFLMGQPQHF
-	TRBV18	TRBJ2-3	CASSPRTSTDTQYF
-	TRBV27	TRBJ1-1	CASSALGTEAFF
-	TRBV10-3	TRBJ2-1	CAISTLAGRNEQFF
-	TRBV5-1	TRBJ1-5	CASSQGPSNQPQHF
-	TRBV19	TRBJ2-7	CASRPTGTGPPYEQYF
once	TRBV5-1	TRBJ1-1	CASSLQGANTEAFF
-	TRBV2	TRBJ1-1	CASNFGGDTEAFF
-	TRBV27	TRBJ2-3	CASSSPGLGTDTQYF
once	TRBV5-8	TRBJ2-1	CASSLFQGAVANEQFF
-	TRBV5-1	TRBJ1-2	CASSLDGNYGYTF
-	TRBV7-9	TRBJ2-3	CASSSWLGDSGSTDTQYF
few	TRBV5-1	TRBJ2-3	CASSEEGTQYF
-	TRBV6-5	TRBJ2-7	CASTSSYEQYF
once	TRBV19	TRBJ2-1	CASTGQGAAEYYNEQFF
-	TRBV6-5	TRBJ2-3	CASSNRRGTDTQYF
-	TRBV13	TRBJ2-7	CASSWETVLSGRKEPRFSYEQYF
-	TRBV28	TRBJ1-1	CASSLSPAVRRTEAFF
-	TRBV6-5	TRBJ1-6	CASRTQGYNSPLHF
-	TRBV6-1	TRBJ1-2	CASSEATTGVYGYTF
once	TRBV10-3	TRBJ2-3	CAISEGADTQYF
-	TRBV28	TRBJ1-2	CASSFNAGAYGYTF
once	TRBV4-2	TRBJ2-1	CASSSRGGRSYNEQFF
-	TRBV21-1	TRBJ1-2	CASSTGQGPHGYTF
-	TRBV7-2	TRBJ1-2	CASSSGPSYTF
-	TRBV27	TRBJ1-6	CASSLLSSGALNSPLHF
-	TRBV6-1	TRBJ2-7	CASSAQPLGLDEQYF
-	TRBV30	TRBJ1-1	CAWSRQVGTEAFF
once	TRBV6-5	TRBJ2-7	CASSKTGSYEQYF
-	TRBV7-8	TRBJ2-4	CASSSVGGVDIQYF
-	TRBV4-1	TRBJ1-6	CASSQQGSSYNSPLHF
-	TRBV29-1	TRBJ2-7	CSAWGQSYEQYF
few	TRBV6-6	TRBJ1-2	CASRQEVHGYTF
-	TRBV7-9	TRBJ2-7	CASSFQGIEQYF
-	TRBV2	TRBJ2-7	CASSNTYEQYF
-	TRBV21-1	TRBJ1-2	CASSNYRDGNYGYTF